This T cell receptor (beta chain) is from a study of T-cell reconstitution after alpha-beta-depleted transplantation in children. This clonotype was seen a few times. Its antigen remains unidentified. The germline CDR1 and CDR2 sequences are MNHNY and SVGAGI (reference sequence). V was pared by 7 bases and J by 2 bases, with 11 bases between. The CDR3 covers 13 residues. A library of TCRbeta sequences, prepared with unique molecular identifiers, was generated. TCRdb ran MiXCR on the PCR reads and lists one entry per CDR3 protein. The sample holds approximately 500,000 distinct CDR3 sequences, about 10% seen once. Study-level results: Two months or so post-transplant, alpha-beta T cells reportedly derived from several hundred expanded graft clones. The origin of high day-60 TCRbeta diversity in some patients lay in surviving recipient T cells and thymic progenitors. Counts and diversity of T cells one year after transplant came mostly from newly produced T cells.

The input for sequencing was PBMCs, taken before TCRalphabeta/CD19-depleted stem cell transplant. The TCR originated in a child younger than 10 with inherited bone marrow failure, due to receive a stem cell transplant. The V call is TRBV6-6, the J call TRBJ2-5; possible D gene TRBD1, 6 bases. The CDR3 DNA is TGTGCCAGCATGCGACAGGTACAAGAGACCCAGTACTTC. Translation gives CASMRQVQETQYF.